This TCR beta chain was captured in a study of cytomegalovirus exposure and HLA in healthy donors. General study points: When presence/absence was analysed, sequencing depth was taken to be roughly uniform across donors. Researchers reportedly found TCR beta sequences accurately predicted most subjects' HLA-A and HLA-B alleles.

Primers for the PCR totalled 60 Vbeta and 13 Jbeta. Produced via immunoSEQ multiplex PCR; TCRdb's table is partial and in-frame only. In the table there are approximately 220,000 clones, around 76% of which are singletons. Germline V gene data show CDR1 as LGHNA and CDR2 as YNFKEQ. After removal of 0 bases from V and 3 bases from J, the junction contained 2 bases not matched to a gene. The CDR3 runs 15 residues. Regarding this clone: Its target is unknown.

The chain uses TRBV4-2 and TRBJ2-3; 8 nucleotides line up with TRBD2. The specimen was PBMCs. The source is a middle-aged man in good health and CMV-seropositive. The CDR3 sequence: CASSQDGGGTDTQYF. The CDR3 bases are TGTGCCAGCAGCCAAGACGGGGGGGGGACAGATACGCAGTATTTT.